These T cell receptor beta chains were read from a single sample in a study of blood T cells in healthy people across ages. From the 5' RACE reads, TCRdb called clonotypes with MiXCR, one entry per CDR3 protein. The table has some 710,000 distinct CDR3 sequences, about 20% seen once. The specimen was blood. The receptors shown here come from a man between 65 and 79 years old in good health. CDR3s include the opening cysteine and the closing phenylalanine or tryptophan. The D gene is left open where the match is weak. Clone size is shown for a subset of rows, as once, few, many or a class of expanded clone.

>TRBJ2-7|NA|NA|TRBV6-1
TGTGCCAGCAGTGAAGAGGACGCCGTCCGGTACGAGCAGTACTTC
CASSEEDAVRYEQYF
>TRBJ2-1|TRBD1|many|TRBV5-1
TGCGCCAGCAGGTTTCGGGACAGGGGAGATGAGCAGTTCTTC
CASRFRDRGDEQFF
>TRBJ1-1|TRBD1|many|TRBV6-6
TGTGCCAGTTATCCTCAGGGGGCTGGTGGCACTGAAGCTTTCTTT
CASYPQGAGGTEAFF
>TRBJ1-4|NA|NA|TRBV5-1
TGCGCCATCAGCTTGGGGGGCAATACAGGGATCGTCGAGGAAAAACTGTTTTTT
CAISLGGNTGIVEEKLFF
>TRBJ2-7|NA|few|TRBV20-1
TGCAGTGCTAGAGATCCCAGGCCCTACGCCCACGAGCAGTACTTC
CSARDPRPYAHEQYF
>TRBJ1-6|NA|many|TRBV27
TGTGCCAGCAGTTTAAACAGGATTAATTCACCCCTCCACTTT
CASSLNRINSPLHF
>TRBJ1-2|NA|few|TRBV3-1
TGTGCCAGCAGCCAACGTGCAAACTATGGCTACACCTTC
CASSQRANYGYTF
>TRBJ2-2|NA|NA|TRBV21-1
TGTGCCAGCACCTGCGGGAGTATAACCGGGGAGCTGTTTTTT
CASTCGSITGELFF
>TRBJ1-1|NA|NA|TRBV7-9
TGTGCCAGCAGCTCATGGCGCACTGAAGCTTTCTTT
CASSSWRTEAFF
>TRBJ2-1|TRBD1|NA|TRBV27
TGTGCCAGCAGTTTAGGGTGGACAGGCTCCTACAATGAGCAGTTCTTC
CASSLGWTGSYNEQFF
>TRBJ1-2|NA|NA|TRBV9
TGTGCCAGCAGCGGAGAGAAATGGGGAGCTAACTATGGCTACACCTTC
CASSGEKWGANYGYTF
>TRBJ1-2|NA|few|TRBV6-6
TGTGCCAGCAGTCCCGATGGGGGGGACGTTTATGGCTACACCTTC
CASSPDGGDVYGYTF
>TRBJ2-3|NA|NA|TRBV5-1
TGCGCCAGCAGCTCCGAAGGGGATACGCAGTATTTT
CASSSEGDTQYF
>TRBJ1-1|NA|NA|TRBV5-1
TGCGCCAGCAGCTTGAGGTGGGGGGCCGGGAACACTGAAGCTTTCTTT
CASSLRWGAGNTEAFF
>TRBJ2-3|NA|NA|TRBV11-2
TGTGCCAGCAGCTTTACCAGGGAAACAGATACGCAGTATTTT
CASSFTRETDTQYF
>TRBJ2-1|NA|few|TRBV7-2
TGTGCCAGCAGCTCGACACGTGGGGATGAGCAGTTCTTC
CASSSTRGDEQFF
>TRBJ2-5|NA|NA|TRBV18
TGTGCCAGCTCACCAGCAGGGACGAAAGAGACCCAGTACTTC
CASSPAGTKETQYF
>TRBJ1-4|NA|many|TRBV5-5
TGTGCCAGCAGTCGGGGGCCCCTACATGAAAAACTGTTTTTT
CASSRGPLHEKLFF
>TRBJ2-3|NA|many|TRBV7-9
TGTGCCAGCAGCTCAAAACTAGGGAGCACAGATACGCAGTATTTT
CASSSKLGSTDTQYF
>TRBJ2-1|TRBD2|NA|TRBV5-1
TGCGCCAGCAGCCTCATGGTCGGGGGGGGCCTGGGAAATGAGCAGTTCTTC
CASSLMVGGGLGNEQFF
>TRBJ1-1|NA|few|TRBV20-1
TGCAGTGCTATCCAAGGGGGTAACACTGAAGCTTTCTTT
CSAIQGGNTEAFF
>TRBJ1-2|NA|few|TRBV28
TGTGCCAGCAGTTCTAACCTTGGCGGCTACACCTTC
CASSSNLGGYTF
>TRBJ1-2|TRBD1|NA|TRBV28
TGTGCCAGCAGTTCGCCCAGGACAGGGGACGGCTACACCTTC
CASSSPRTGDGYTF
>TRBJ1-2|NA|NA|TRBV7-9
TGTGCCAGCAGCCTTTCAAACCCCCAATTGGGAAGAAGTGGCTACACCTTC
CASSLSNPQLGRSGYTF
>TRBJ2-1|TRBD1|NA|TRBV6-5
TGTGCCAGCAGCTCCGCCGGGACAGGGGGCCGCGAGCAGTTCTTC
CASSSAGTGGREQFF
>TRBJ2-5|TRBD2|many|TRBV12-3/TRBV12-4
TGTGCCAGCAGTCGGACTAGCGGAGCCCAAGAGACCCAGTACTTC
CASSRTSGAQETQYF
>TRBJ2-1|NA|NA|TRBV4-3
TGCGCCAGCAGCCAACGACTTGCCAATGAGCAGTTCTTC
CASSQRLANEQFF
>TRBJ1-4|NA|many|TRBV14
TGTGCCAGCAGCCAAAGGAGGGAAAAACTGTTTTTT
CASSQRREKLFF
>TRBJ1-2|NA|NA|TRBV6-5
TGTGCCAGCAGTTACGGCAGGGAGAACTATGGCTACACCTTC
CASSYGRENYGYTF
>TRBJ1-4|NA|NA|TRBV19
TGTGCCAGTAGTACCTTCGGGACTAATGAAAAACTGTTTTTT
CASSTFGTNEKLFF
>TRBJ1-2|NA|NA|TRBV27
TGTGCCAGCGGTATCACAGGGTATGGCTACACCTTC
CASGITGYGYTF
>TRBJ2-5|NA|many|TRBV3-1
TGTGCCAGCAGCCTGATGGTAATCCAAGAGACCCAGTACTTC
CASSLMVIQETQYF
>TRBJ2-3|NA|NA|TRBV7-2
TGTGCCAGCAGCTGGGGACCACAAGATACGCAGTATTTT
CASSWGPQDTQYF
>TRBJ2-3|NA|few|TRBV7-3
TGTGCCAGCAGCTCCTGGGGAGATTCTAGCACAGATACGCAGTATTTT
CASSSWGDSSTDTQYF
>TRBJ2-1|NA|NA|TRBV6-2/TRBV6-3
TGTGCCAGCAGTTTAACTACCCGGGGCAATGAGCAGTTCTTC
CASSLTTRGNEQFF
>TRBJ2-5|NA|few|TRBV4-3
TGCGCCAGCAGCCAAGATAACGGGGGGCCTGGGGAGACCCAGTACTTC
CASSQDNGGPGETQYF
>TRBJ2-3|NA|few|TRBV29-1
TGCAGCGTTGGGAGGTCGGGAGTAGAGTTCAGGACAGATACGCAGTATTTT
CSVGRSGVEFRTDTQYF
>TRBJ2-5|NA|few|TRBV7-8
TGTGCCAGCAGCCACTTACGGTTAGAGACCCAGCACTTC
CASSHLRLETQHF
>TRBJ2-3|NA|NA|TRBV5-5
TGTGCCAGCAGCTTGGGTCTGGGGTCTAGCACAGATACGCAGTATTTT
CASSLGLGSSTDTQYF
>TRBJ2-7|NA|NA|TRBV28
TGTGCCAGCAGTTTACTCGTTGGGTACGAGCAGTACTTC
CASSLLVGYEQYF